This T cell receptor beta chain was recorded in a study of cytomegalovirus exposure and HLA in healthy donors. Worth noting for this clone: Its antigen is as yet unknown. At one end the junction does not follow the germline gene, possibly because of a read error.

Study-wide results and limits: Later on, an analysis showed TCR association rates differing by HLA locus, with DRB1 the most and HLA-C the fewest.

CDR3 size: 17 residues. From germline, CDR1 is SEHNR and CDR2 FQNEAQ (reference sequence). The study ran its PCR with 60 Vbeta and 13 Jbeta primers. Produced via immunoSEQ multiplex PCR; TCRdb's table is partial and in-frame only. This sample carries 150,000 to 200,000 clones, around four fifths of them seen once, and the ten largest clones take approximately 3.4%. Sequencing was carried out using PBMCs. The chain carries TRBV7-9 and TRBJ2-2, with D perhaps TRBD1 (5 bases). The source of this sequence is a female donor in good health and CMV-seronegative. The CDR3 region has the DNA TGTTCCAGCAGCGCGCCGCCAGGGAAGTCGAACACCGGGGAGCTGTTTTTT. Residues: CSSSAPPGKSNTGELFF. Filled out from reference TRBV7-9 and TRBJ2-2, the complete variable domain reads DTGVSQNPRHKITKRGQNVTFRCDPISEHNRLYWYRQTLGQGPEFLTYFQNEAQLEKSRLLSDRFSAERPKGSFSTLEIQRTEQGDSAMYLCSSSAPPGKSNTGELFFGEGSRLTVL.